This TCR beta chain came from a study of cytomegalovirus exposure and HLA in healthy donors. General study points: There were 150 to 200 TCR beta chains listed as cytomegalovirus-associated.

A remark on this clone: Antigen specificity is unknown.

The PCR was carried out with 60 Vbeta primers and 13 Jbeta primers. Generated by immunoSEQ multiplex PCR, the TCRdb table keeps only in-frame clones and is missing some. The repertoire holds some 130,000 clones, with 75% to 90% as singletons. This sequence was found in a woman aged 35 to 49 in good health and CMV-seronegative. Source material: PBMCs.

CDR3 in DNA: TGCGCCAGCAGCTTGGGCCCGGGGGAAAAACTGTTTTTT. It is translated as CASSLGPGEKLFF. The V call is TRBV5-1, the J call TRBJ1-4; D is ambiguous. The ends were cut back, 0 bases at V and 8 bases at J, with 8 bases in the middle. This CDR3 spans 13 amino acids. Germline CDR1 SGHRS, CDR2 YFSETQ.